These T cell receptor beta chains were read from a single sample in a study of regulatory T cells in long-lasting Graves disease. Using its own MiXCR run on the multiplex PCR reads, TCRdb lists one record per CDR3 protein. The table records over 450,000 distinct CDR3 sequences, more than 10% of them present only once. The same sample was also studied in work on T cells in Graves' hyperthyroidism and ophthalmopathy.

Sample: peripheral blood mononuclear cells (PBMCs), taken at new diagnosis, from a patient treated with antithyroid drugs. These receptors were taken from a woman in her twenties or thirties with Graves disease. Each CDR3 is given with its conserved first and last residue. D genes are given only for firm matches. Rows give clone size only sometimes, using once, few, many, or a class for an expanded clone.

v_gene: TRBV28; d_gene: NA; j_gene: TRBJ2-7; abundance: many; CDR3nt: TGTGCCAGCAGTCAATTGACAGTCTCCTACGAGCAGTACTTC; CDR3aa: CASSQLTVSYEQYF
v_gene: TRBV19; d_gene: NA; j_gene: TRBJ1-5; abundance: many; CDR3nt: TGTGCCAGTAGTGGCCCCCGAGGGGTTTATAGCAATCAGCCCCAGCATTTT; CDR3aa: CASSGPRGVYSNQPQHF
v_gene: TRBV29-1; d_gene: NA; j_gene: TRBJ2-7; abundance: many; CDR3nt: TGCAGCGTTAAGACAGGGGACTACTCCTACGAGCAGTACTTC; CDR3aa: CSVKTGDYSYEQYF
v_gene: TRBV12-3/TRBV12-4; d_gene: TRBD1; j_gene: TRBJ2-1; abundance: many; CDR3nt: TGTGCCAGCAGTTCCGGACAGGGGCACAATGAGCAGTTCTTC; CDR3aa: CASSSGQGHNEQFF
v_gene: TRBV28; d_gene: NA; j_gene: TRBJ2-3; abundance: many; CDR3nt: TGTGCCAGCAGTCGCCCGGGGCCCACAGATACGCAGTATTTT; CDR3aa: CASSRPGPTDTQYF
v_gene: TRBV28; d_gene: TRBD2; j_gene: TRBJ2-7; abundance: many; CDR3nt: TGTGCCAGCAGTGGAGCGGGAGGGCCCTGGGAGCAGTACTTC; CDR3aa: CASSGAGGPWEQYF
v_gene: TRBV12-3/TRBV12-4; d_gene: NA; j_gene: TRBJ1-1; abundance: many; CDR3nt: TGTGCCAGCAGTTTAGTGTCAGGCGCTGAAGCTTTCTTT; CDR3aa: CASSLVSGAEAFF
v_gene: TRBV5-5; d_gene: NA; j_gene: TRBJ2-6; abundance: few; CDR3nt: TGTGCCAGCAGCTTGCTGTCTACAGTATACTCTGGGGCCAACGTCCTGACTTTC; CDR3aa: CASSLLSTVYSGANVLTF
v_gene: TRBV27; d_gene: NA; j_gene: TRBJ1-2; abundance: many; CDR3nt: TGTGCCAGCAGTCCCCGGGACCGGCCGACCTATGGCTACACCTTC; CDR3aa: CASSPRDRPTYGYTF
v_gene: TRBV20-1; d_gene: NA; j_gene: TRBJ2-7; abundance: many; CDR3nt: TGCAGTGCTAGAGAGTTGGTCCGGAGCGAGCAGTACTTC; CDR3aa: CSARELVRSEQYF
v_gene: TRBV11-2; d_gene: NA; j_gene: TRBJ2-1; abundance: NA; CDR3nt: TGTGCCACCCAAGCACCTGGCGGCACCTGCAATGATCAGTTCTTC; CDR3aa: CATQAPGGTCNDQFF
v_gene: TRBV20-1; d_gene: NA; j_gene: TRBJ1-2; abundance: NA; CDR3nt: TGCAGTGCTAGTAAGGGGGTTGATGGCTACACCTTC; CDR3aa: CSASKGVDGYTF
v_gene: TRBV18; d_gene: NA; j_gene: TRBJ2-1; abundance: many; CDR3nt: TGTGCCAGCTCACCTCAGCCCCCCGCAGGGTACAATGAGCAGTTCTTC; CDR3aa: CASSPQPPAGYNEQFF
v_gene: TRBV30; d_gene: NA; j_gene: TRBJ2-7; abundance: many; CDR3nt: TGTGCCTGGGGGGTCCCTGGGCGGGCTGGCGAGCAGTACTTC; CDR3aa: CAWGVPGRAGEQYF
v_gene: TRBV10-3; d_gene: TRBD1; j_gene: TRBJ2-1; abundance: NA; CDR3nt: TGTGCCATCAGTGAACAGGGGGCCTACAATGAGCAGTTCTTC; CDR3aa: CAISEQGAYNEQFF
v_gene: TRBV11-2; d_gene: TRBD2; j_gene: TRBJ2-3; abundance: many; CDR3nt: TGTGCCAGCTCCACTAGCGGGATCCAGAGCCCTAGCACAGATACGCAGTATTTT; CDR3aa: CASSTSGIQSPSTDTQYF
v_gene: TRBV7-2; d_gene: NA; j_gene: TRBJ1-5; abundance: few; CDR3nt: TGTGCCAACAGCCTACAGGGTCATCAGCCCCAGCATTTT; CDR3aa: CANSLQGHQPQHF
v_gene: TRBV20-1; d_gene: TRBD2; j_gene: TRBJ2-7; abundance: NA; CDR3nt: TGCAGTGCTAAAGAGCGGGAGTGGGCCGAGCAGTACTTC; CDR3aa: CSAKEREWAEQYF
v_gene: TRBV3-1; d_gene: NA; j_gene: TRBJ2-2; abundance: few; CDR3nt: TGTGCCAGCAGCCAAGAAATACAGGCTTTGGGTGGAACCACCGGGGAGCTGTTTTTT; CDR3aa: CASSQEIQALGGTTGELFF
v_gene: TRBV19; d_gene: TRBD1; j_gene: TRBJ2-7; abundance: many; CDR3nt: TGTGCCAGTAGTGTTCGGACAGGGGAAGGAGAGCAGTACTTC; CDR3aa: CASSVRTGEGEQYF
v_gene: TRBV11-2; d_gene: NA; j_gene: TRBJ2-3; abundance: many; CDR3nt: TGTGCCAGCAGCTTAGTCCTAGCTGTTGTCACAGATACGCAGTATTTT; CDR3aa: CASSLVLAVVTDTQYF
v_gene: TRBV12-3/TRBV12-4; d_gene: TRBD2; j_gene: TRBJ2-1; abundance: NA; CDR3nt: TGTGCCAGCAGTTCCTACCGGGGGACTAGCGGGGCCTCCTACAATGAGCAGTTCTTC; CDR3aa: CASSSYRGTSGASYNEQFF
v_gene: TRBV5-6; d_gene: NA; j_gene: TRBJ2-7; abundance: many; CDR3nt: TGTGCCAGCAGCTTGCGGACCAGTCTTTCCTACGAGCAGTACTTC; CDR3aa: CASSLRTSLSYEQYF
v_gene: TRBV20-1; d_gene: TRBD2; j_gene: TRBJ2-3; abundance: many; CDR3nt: TGCAGTGCTAGAGTTGGCCCGGGACTAGCGGTCCCGAGGGCGGATACGCAGTATTTT; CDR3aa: CSARVGPGLAVPRADTQYF
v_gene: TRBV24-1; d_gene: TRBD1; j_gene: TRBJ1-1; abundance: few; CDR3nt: TGTGCCACCAGTGGGGACAGAAGGGGAGGGGTTTTCTTT; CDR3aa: CATSGDRRGGVFF
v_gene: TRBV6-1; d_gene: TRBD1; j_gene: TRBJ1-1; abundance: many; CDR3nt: TGTGCCAGCAGTGCCAACCCGGGACAGGGGAACACTGAAGCTTTCTTT; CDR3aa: CASSANPGQGNTEAFF
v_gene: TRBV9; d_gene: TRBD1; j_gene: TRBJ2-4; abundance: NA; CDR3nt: TGTGCCAGCAGCCCCCGACAGGGGGGAAACATTCAGTACTTC; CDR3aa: CASSPRQGGNIQYF
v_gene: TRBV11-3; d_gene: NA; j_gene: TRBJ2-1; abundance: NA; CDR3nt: TGTGCCAGCAGCTCCAACCCCTGGACTGACTCTAGATACAATGGGCAGTTCTTC; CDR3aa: CASSSNPWTDSRYNGQFF
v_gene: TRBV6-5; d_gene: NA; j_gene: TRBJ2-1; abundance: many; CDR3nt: TGTGCCAGCAGTATATCTAGTAACTCCTACAATGAGCAGTTCTTC; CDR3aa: CASSISSNSYNEQFF
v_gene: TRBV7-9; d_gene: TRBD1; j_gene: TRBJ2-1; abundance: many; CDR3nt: TGTGCCAGCAGCTTAGGAGGTCCTGGGACAGGCTACAATGAGCAGTTCTTC; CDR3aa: CASSLGGPGTGYNEQFF
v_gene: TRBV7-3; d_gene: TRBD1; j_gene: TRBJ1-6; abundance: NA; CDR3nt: TGTGCCAGCAGCAGGACAGGGGAGGCACCCCTCCACTTT; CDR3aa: CASSRTGEAPLHF